This T cell receptor (beta chain) comes out of a study of blood T cells in healthy people across ages. The V gene lost 4 bases and the J gene lost 2 bases, with 9 bases spanning the gap. The CDR3 sequence is 13 residues long. Germline-derived CDR1 and CDR2 are SGHRS and YFSETQ. Using a J-beta primer mix together with a sample-barcoded 5' primer, a second PCR was run for roughly 7 to 11 cycles. TCRdb reprocessed the 5' RACE reads via MiXCR and lists one record per CDR3 protein. The data hold 750,000 to 950,000 distinct CDR3 sequences, with approximately 24% observed a single time. The data were also submitted as part of a second study, on T cells of mothers and their children. That paper notes: Mother-child pairs who were related displayed a slightly higher overlap than unrelated pairs, a difference that was non-significant.

The chain links TRBV5-1 to TRBJ1-2, with no clear D. Sample: blood. The TCR comes from a boy younger than 18 in good health. CDR3 coding DNA: TGCGCCAGCAGCACCGGACGGAACTATGGCTACACCTTC. Translation gives CASSTGRNYGYTF.